This TCR beta chain was recovered during a study of T cell changes during pregnancy in multiple sclerosis. TCRdb's copy holds only in-frame clones and misses some; the assay was immunoSEQ multiplex PCR. The sample has some 60,000 clones, about nine tenths seen once; the top ten hold around 2.2%. A single count supports this clone. V lost 3 bases and J lost 12, with 20 bases in between. This CDR3 comprises 14 residues. Germline loops: CDR1 MNHNS, CDR2 SASEGT. The genes are TRBV6-1 and TRBJ1-1, with D tentatively TRBD1 (6 bases). The sequencing here drew on peripheral blood, taken in the first trimester of pregnancy. The sequence came from a female donor in good health, enrolled as a control in a pregnancy study. CDR3 in DNA: TGTGCCAGCAGTGACTTAGTAGGGGGGGCCGGTACTTTCTTT. Translation gives CASSDLVGGAGTFF.